Below, 9 T cell receptor beta chains from the same sample are listed, as sequenced in a study of blood T cell repertoires in COVID-19. Sequenced by immunoSEQ multiplex PCR; TCRdb stores in-frame clones only, minus some. The data hold 90,000 to 150,000 clones, with more than 75% observed a single time. The sequenced sample was peripheral blood. Receptor source: a man aged 60-69 years with acute or convalescent COVID-19.

The chain carries TRBV4-2 and TRBJ1-4, with a weak D call TRBD1 (6 bases). The CDR3 spans 14 residues. The V gene lost 3 bases and the J gene lost 5 bases, with 10 bases spanning the gap. CDR1 is LGHNA, CDR2 YNFKEQ, per germline. The CDR3 here is CASSQEDRNEKLFF. Here the CDR3 DNA reads TGTGCCAGCAGCCAGGAGGACAGAAATGAAAAACTGTTTTTT.

The count of this clone is one. One junction end disagrees with the germline gene, perhaps due to a read error. V is TRBV30 and J is TRBJ2-7; D gene uncertain. The CDR3 is 11 amino acids. The germline gives CDR1 GTSNPN, CDR2 SVGIG (reference sequence). The CDR3 DNA follows: TGTGCCTGGAGTGTCTCCCACGAGCAGTACTTC. Amino acids: CAWSVSHEQYF.

The chain combines TRBV23-1 with TRBJ1-2; tentatively, D is TRBD1 (5 bases). TRBV23-1 is an ORF for which the function is uncertain. This CDR3 is built from 15 residues. V was cut by 8 bases and J by 5 bases, with 21 bases left in between. The CDR3 DNA follows: TGCGCCAGCCCCCAGGGCCCCCGGGCTCAATATGGCTACACCTTC. Its protein is CASPQGPRAQYGYTF.

The DNA for the CDR3 is TGTGCCAGCAGCGATAGAAAGGGGGTGACGAATAATTCACCCCTCCACTTT. Protein product: CASSDRKGVTNNSPLHF. The chain uses TRBV9 and TRBJ1-6; D might be TRBD1 (6 bases). With 3 bases removed from V and 5 bases from J, the gap between germline ends came to 18 bases. CDR1 and CDR2 (germline): SGDLS, YYNGEE. CDR3 length equals 17 residues.

The genes are TRBV10-3 and TRBJ2-3; TRBD1 is a possible D gene (5 bases). Trimming took off 6 bases at V and 1 base at J, with 11 bases between the two ends. CDR3 length equals 14 residues. CDR1 and CDR2 from the germline V gene are ENHRY and SYGVKD. Here the CDR3 DNA reads TGTGCCATCAGGGAAGGGGCGGGCACAGATACGCAGTATTTT. This sequence encodes CAIREGAGTDTQYF.

The chain links TRBV7-2 to TRBJ1-5, with D perhaps TRBD1 (6 bases). Germline V gives CDR1 SGHTA, CDR2 FQGNSA. Trimming cost V 5 bases and J 4 bases, with 15 bases left between them. CDR3 length: 15 amino acids. The CDR3 bases are TGTGCCAGCAGCATACAGGGTAGTCAGAATCAGCCCCAGCATTTT. Protein: CASSIQGSQNQPQHF.

The rearrangement joins TRBV9 to TRBJ1-2; D perhaps matches TRBD1 (5 bases). The CDR3 extends over 13 amino acids. V was shortened by 3 bases and J by 8 bases, with 14 bases between the two germline ends. Germline V lookup: CDR1 SGDLS, CDR2 YYNGEE. The CDR3 spells CASSGQGGGGYTF. DNA of the CDR3: TGTGCCAGCAGCGGCCAGGGCGGAGGGGGCTACACCTTC.

J is TRBJ2-6 and V is TRBV28, with 9 bases identical to TRBD1. The ends lost 6 bases at V and 0 bases at J; junction bases unmatched: 6. The CDR3 length is 17 residues. Per the germline V gene, CDR1 is MDHEN and CDR2 is SYDVKM. CDR3 protein: CASRSGTGSSGANVLTF. CDR3 bases: TGTGCCAGCAGGTCCGGGACAGGGAGCTCTGGGGCCAACGTCCTGACTTTC.

The chain uses TRBV5-6 and TRBJ2-1; 9 nucleotides agree with TRBD1. The V segment lost 3 bases and the J segment 15 bases; nucleotides outside the gene matches: 10. This CDR3 comprises 13 residues. The germline V gene encodes CDR1 SGHDT and CDR2 YYEEEE. The CDR3 region has the DNA TGTGCCAGCAGCTCATCCGGGACAGGGAGTTTGTTCTTC. Its translation: CASSSSGTGSLFF. The variable domain in full, with the rest retrieved from reference TRBV5-6 and TRBJ2-1, is DAGVTQSPTHLIKTRGQQVTLRCSPKSGHDTVSWYQQALGQGPQFIFQYYEEEERQRGNFPDRFSGHQFPNYSSELNVNALLLGDSALYLCASSSSGTGSLFFGPGTRLTVL.